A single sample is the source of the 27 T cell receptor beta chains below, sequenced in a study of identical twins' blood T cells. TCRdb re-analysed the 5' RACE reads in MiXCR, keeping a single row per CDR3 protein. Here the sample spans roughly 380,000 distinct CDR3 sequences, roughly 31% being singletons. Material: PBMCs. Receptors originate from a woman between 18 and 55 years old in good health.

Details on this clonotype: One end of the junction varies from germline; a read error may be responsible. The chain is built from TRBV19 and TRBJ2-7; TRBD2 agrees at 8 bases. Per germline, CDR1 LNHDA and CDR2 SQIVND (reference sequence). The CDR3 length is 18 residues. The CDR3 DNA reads TGTGCCAGTAGTATAAAAGCCCCTGTTAGCGGGGAGTCTTACGATCAGTACTTC. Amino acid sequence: CASSIKAPVSGESYDQYF.

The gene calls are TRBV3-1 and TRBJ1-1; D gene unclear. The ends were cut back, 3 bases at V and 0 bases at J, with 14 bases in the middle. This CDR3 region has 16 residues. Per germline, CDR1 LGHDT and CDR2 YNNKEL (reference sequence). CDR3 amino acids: CASSQRPPGLNTEAFF. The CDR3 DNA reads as TGTGCCAGCAGCCAGAGACCTCCGGGATTGAACACTGAAGCTTTCTTT.

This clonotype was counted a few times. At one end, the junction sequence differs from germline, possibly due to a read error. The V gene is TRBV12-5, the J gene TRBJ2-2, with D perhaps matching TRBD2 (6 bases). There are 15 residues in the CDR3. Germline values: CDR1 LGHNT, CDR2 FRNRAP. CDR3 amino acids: CASGLTELNTGGLFF. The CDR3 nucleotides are TGTGCTAGTGGTTTGACAGAATTAAACACCGGGGGGCTGTTTTTT.

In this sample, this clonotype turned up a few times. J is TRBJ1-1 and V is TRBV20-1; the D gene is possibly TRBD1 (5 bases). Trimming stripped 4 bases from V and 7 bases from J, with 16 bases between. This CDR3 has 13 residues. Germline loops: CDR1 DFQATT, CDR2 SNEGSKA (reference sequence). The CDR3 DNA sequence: TGCAGTGCTAAACGCGGGACCTCGATTGAAGCTTTCTTT. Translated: CSAKRGTSIEAFF.

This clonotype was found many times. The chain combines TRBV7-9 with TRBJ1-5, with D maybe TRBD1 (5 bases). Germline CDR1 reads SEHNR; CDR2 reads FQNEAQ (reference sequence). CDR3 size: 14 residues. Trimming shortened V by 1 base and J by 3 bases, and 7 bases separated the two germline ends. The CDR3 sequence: CASSLEGFNQPQHF. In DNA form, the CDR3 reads TGTGCCAGCAGCTTAGAGGGGTTCAATCAGCCCCAGCATTTT.

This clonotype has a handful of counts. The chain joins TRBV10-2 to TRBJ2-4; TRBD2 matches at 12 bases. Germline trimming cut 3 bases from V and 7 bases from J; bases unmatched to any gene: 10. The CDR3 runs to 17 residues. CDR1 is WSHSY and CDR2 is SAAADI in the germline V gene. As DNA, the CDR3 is TGCGCCAGCAGTGACCCAAGACTAGCGGGAGATGTGAACATTCAGTACTTC. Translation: CASSDPRLAGDVNIQYF.

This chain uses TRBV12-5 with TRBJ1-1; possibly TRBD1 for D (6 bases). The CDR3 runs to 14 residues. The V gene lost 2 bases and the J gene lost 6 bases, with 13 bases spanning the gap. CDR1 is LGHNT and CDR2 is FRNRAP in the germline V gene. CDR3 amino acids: CASGLRGGSSEAFF. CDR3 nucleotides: TGTGCTAGTGGTTTGAGGGGGGGGAGTTCTGAAGCTTTCTTT.

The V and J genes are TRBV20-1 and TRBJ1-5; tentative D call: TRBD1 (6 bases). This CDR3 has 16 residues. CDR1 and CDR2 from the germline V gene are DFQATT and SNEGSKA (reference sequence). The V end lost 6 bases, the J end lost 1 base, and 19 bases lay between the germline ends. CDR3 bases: TGCAGTGCCCTCTTTGGCGGGGGCTCCAGCAATCAGCCCCAGCATTTT. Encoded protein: CSALFGGGSSNQPQHF.

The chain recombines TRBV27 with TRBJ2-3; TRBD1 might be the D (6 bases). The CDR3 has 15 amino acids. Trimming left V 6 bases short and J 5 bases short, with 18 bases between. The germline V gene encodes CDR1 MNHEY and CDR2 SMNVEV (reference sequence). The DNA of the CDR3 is TGTGCCAGCAGGGGCCAGAGTACAGGGAGAGATACGCAGTATTTT. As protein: CASRGQSTGRDTQYF.

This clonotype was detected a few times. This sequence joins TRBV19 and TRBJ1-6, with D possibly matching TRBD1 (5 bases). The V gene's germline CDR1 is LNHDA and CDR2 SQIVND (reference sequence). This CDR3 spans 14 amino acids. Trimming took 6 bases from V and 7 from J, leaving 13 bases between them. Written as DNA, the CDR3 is TGTGCCAGTAGCACCGTGGGGACCAATTCACCCCTCCACTTT. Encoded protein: CASSTVGTNSPLHF.

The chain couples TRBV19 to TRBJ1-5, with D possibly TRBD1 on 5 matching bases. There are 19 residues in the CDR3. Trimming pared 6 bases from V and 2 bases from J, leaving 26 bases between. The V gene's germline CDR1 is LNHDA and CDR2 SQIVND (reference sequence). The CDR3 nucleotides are TGTGCCAGTAGACCCTATCCGAGGGACTATGACCGGGGCAATCAGCCCCAGCATTTT. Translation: CASRPYPRDYDRGNQPQHF.

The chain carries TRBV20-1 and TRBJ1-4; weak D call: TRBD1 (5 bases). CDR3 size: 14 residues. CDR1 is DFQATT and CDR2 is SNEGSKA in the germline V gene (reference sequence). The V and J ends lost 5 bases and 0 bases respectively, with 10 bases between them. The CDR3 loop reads CSASRQTTNEKLFF. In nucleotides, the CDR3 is TGCAGTGCTTCCCGACAGACAACTAATGAAAAACTGTTTTTT.

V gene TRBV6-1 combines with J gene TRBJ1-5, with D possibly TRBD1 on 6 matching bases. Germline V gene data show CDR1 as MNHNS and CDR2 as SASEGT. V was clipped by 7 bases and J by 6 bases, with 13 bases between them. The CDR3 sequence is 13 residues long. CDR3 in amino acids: CASKVGALQPQHF. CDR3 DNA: TGTGCCAGCAAGGTGGGGGCTCTTCAGCCCCAGCATTTT.

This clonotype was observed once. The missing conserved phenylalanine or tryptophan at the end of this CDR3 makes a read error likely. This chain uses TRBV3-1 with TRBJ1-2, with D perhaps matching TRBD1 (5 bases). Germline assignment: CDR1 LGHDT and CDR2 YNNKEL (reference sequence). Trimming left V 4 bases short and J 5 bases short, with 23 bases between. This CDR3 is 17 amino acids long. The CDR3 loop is CASSPVRIRGISYGYTL. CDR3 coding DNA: TGTGCCAGCAGCCCCGTAAGAATCCGGGGCATTAGTTATGGCTACACCCTC.

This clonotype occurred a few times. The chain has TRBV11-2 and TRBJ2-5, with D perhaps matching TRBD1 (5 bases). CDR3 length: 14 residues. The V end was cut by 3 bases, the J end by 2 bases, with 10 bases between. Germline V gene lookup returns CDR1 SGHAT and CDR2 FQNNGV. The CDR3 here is CASSFGRDQETQYF. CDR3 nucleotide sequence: TGTGCCAGCAGCTTCGGCAGGGATCAAGAGACCCAGTACTTC.

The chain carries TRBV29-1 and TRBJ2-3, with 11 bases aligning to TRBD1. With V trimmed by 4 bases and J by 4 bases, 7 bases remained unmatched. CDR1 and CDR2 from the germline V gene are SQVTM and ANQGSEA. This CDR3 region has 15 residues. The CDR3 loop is CSVASGQGASDTQYF. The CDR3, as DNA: TGCAGCGTTGCCTCCGGACAGGGGGCATCAGATACGCAGTATTTT.

CDR3 in DNA: TGTGCCAGCAGCTCCAGGGTTGCCTATGGCTACACCTTC. Amino acid sequence: CASSSRVAYGYTF. This chain links TRBV7-2 with TRBJ1-2; weak D call: TRBD1 (5 bases). The CDR3 totals 13 residues. V was pared by 4 bases and J by 4 bases, with 10 bases between. CDR1 SGHTA and CDR2 FQGNSA come from the germline V gene.

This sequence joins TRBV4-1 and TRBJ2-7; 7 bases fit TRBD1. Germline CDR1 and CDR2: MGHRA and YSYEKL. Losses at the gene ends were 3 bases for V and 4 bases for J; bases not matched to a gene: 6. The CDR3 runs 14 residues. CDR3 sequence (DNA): TGCGCCAGCAGCCACACGGGACAGCCGTACGAGCAGTACTTC. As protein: CASSHTGQPYEQYF.

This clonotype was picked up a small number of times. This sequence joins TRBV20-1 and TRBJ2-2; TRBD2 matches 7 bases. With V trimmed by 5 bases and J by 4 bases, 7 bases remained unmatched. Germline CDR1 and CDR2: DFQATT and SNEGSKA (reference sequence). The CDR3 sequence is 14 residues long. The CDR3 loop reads CSAGGEQFTGELFF. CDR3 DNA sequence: TGCAGTGCTGGGGGGGAACAGTTCACCGGGGAGCTGTTTTTT.

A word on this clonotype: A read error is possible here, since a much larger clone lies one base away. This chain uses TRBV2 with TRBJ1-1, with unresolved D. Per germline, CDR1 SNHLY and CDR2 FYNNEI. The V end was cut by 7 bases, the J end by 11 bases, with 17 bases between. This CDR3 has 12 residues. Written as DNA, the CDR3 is TGTGCCAGCACTGATCCGGGGATGGGGGCTTTCTTT. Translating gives CASTDPGMGAFF.

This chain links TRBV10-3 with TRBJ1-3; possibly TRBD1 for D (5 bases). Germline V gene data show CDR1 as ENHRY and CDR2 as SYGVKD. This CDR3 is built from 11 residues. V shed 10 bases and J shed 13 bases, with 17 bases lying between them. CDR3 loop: CATRDSGLIYF. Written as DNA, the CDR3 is TGTGCCACCCGGGACTCCGGGTTAATATATTTT.

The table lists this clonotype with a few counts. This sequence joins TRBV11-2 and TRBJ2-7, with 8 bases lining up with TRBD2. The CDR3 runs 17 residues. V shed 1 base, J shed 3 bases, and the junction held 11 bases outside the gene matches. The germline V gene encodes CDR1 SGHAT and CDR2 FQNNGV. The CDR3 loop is CASSLGATAGGVYEQYF. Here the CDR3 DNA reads TGTGCCAGCAGCTTAGGGGCAACGGCGGGAGGTGTCTACGAGCAGTACTTC.

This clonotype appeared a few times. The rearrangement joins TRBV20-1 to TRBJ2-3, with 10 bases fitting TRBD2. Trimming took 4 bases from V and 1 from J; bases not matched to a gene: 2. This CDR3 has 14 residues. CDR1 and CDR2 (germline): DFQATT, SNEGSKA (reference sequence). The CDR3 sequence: CSAISGRGTDTQYF. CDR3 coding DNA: TGCAGTGCTATAAGCGGGAGGGGCACAGATACGCAGTATTTT.

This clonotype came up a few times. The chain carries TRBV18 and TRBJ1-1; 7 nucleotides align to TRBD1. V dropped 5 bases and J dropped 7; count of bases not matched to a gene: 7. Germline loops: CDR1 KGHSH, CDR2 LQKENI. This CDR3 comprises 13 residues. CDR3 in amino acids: CASSLQGTGEAFF. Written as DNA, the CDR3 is TGTGCCAGCTCATTACAGGGGACGGGTGAAGCTTTCTTT.

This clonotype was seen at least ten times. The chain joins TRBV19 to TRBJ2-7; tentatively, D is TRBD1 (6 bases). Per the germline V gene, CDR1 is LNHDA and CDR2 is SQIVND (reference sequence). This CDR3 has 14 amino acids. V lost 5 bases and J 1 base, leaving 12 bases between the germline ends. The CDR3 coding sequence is TGTGCCAGTAGTCCAGCCGGACAGTCCTACGAGCAGTACTTC. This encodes CASSPAGQSYEQYF.

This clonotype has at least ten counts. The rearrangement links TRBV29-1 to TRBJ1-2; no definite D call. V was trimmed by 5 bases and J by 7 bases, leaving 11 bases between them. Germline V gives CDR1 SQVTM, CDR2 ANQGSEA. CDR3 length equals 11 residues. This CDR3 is CSVIWMGGYTF. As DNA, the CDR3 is TGCAGCGTTATTTGGATGGGTGGCTACACCTTC.

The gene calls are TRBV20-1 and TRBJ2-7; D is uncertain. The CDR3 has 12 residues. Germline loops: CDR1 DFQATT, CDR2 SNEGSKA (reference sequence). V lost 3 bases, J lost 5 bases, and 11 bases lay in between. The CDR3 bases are TGCAGTGCTAGGGAAGTTGAGAACGAGCAGTACTTC. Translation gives CSAREVENEQYF.